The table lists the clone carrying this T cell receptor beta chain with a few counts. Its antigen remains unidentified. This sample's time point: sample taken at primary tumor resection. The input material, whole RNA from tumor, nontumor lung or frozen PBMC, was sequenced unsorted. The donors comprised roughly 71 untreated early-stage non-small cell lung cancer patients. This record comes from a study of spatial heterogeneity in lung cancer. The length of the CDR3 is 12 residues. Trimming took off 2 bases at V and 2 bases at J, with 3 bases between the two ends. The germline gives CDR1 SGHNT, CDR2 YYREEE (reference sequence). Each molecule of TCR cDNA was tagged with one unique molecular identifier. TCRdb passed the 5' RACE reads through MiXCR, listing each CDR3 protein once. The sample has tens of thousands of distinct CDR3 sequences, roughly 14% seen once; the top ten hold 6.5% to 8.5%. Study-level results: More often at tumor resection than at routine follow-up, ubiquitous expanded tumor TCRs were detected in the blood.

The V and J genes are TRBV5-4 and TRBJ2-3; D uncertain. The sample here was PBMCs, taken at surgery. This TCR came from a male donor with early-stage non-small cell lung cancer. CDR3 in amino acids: CASSFNTDTQYF. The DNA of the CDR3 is TGTGCCAGCAGCTTTAACACAGATACGCAGTATTTT. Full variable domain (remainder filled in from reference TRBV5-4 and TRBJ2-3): ETGVTQSPTHLIKTRGQQVTLRCSSQSGHNTVSWYQQALGQGPQFIFQYYREEENGRGNFPPRFSGLQFPNYSSELNVNALELDDSALYLCASSFNTDTQYFGPGTRLTVL.